This TCR beta chain came from a study of blood T cells in healthy people across ages. This clonotype was seen a few times. Antigen unknown. Findings and limits, study-wide: Naive CD4+ cell counts and diversity both ran higher in long-lived than in aged donors.

Using a J-beta primer mix together with a sample-barcoded 5' primer, a second PCR was run for roughly 6 to 12 cycles. From the 5' RACE reads, TCRdb called clonotypes with MiXCR, one entry per CDR3 protein. The sample includes roughly 1.7 million distinct CDR3 sequences, about 32% of them seen just once. Trimming pared 4 bases from V and 5 bases from J, leaving 14 bases between. This CDR3 comprises 14 residues. Germline V gene data show CDR1 as MNHNS and CDR2 as SASEGT. The study drew donors from healthy Caucasian individuals in Russia aged roughly 6 to 95. Sequenced: blood. The receptor comes from a woman younger than 45 in good health. This sequence joins TRBV6-1 and TRBJ2-5, with TRBD2 as a possible D gene (5 bases). CDR3 sequence: CASSGGVAGETQYF. CDR3 bases: TGTGCCAGCAGTGGGGGAGTGGCTGGTGAGACCCAGTACTTC.